What follows are 2 T cell receptor beta chains derived from one specimen sequenced in a study of healthy donors' naive CD4 and CD8 T cells. Each TCR library used 500 ng of total RNA and a linear amplification protocol. TCRdb re-derived calls from the reads in MiXCR, one entry per CDR3 protein. The sample includes about 180,000 distinct CDR3 sequences, 65% to 80% of them seen just once. The sequenced sample consisted of naive CD4+ and CD8+ T cells sorted from blood, pooled from several donors. The receptors here all came from a pool of human donors in good health; the sample pools cells from several healthy donors.

This chain uses TRBV6-5 with TRBJ2-1, with 9 bases fitting TRBD1. CDR1 and CDR2 from the germline V gene are MNHEY and SVGAGI. The junction had 13 bases not matched to a gene; V was cut back by 10 bases and J by 9 bases. This CDR3 comprises 14 residues. The CDR3: CATQGEWTGVEQFF. CDR3 DNA: TGTGCCACCCAGGGGGAATGGACAGGGGTTGAGCAGTTCTTC.

The V call is TRBV29-1, the J call TRBJ1-2, with 7 bases that match TRBD1. Per germline, CDR1 SQVTM and CDR2 ANQGSEA. V was clipped by 6 bases and J by 2 bases; unmatched bases: 9. This CDR3 region has 14 residues. The CDR3 region has the DNA TGCAGCGTCATCGACAGGGTAACCAACTATGGCTACACCTTC. Translated, it gives CSVIDRVTNYGYTF.